These T cell receptor beta chains were read from a single sample in a study of CD8 T cells in ankylosing spondylitis. TCRdb processed the 5' RACE reads anew with MiXCR; each CDR3 protein has one entry. The repertoire includes fewer than 550,000 distinct CDR3 sequences, about 5.7% of them detected once, and 3% to 4.5% sits in the top ten. The specimen sequenced was blood, either unsorted or a sorted T cell fraction (not recorded which). These receptor sequences come from a male donor with ankylosing spondylitis. CDR3s include the opening cysteine and the closing phenylalanine or tryptophan. The D gene is left open where the match is weak. The listing skips clone size in some rows; elsewhere it reads once, few, many or a size class.

clone size	J gene	D gene	V gene	CDR3 DNA	CDR3 protein
few	TRBJ1-5	TRBD1	TRBV5-4	TGTGCCAGCAGCCTTCAGGGGGTAAATCAGCCCCAGCATTTT	CASSLQGVNQPQHF
many	TRBJ1-1	.	TRBV10-3	TGTGCCATCAGTGCCGGCAGCCAACCCATGAACACTGAAGCTTTCTTT	CAISAGSQPMNTEAFF
few	TRBJ1-5	.	TRBV12-3/TRBV12-4	TGTGCCAGCAGTACGGGACCGATCCATAGCAATCAGCCCCAGCATTTT	CASSTGPIHSNQPQHF
many	TRBJ2-5	TRBD2	TRBV4-2	TGTGCCAGCACCCCAGGTCCGGGGGGAGAACGAGAGACCCAGTACTTC	CASTPGPGGERETQYF
few	TRBJ2-3	TRBD1	TRBV24-1	TGTGCCACCAGTGTCGAGACAGGGGCAGATACGCAGTATTTT	CATSVETGADTQYF
many	TRBJ1-1	.	TRBV12-3/TRBV12-4	TGTGCCAGCAGTTTCGTGGACGTTGAAGCTTTCTTT	CASSFVDVEAFF
many	TRBJ1-2	.	TRBV11-2	TGTGCCAGCAGCTTAGGGACAGCTAATCTGCCGGGTAACTATGGCTACACCTTC	CASSLGTANLPGNYGYTF
many	TRBJ1-5	TRBD1	TRBV20-1	TGCAGTGCTAGACCCCCAACAGGGGATCAGCCCCAGCATTTT	CSARPPTGDQPQHF
.	TRBJ2-6	.	TRBV7-9	TGTGCCAGCAGCCAAAACGGGGCTGGGGCCAACGTCCTGACTTTC	CASSQNGAGANVLTF
.	TRBJ2-7	.	TRBV5-1	TGCGCCAGCAGCTTTGAGGCGGGTACCTACGAGCAGTACTTC	CASSFEAGTYEQYF
many	TRBJ2-4	.	TRBV10-2	TGCGCCAGCAGTGAGTGGACAGTAAACATTCAGTACTTC	CASSEWTVNIQYF
.	TRBJ2-6	.	TRBV7-9	TGTGCCAGCAGCCCGACCCCTTCCGGGGCTGGGGCCAACGTCCTGACTTTC	CASSPTPSGAGANVLTF
few	TRBJ1-6	.	TRBV12-3/TRBV12-4	TGTGCCAGCAGCCGACTAGGAAATTCACCCCTCCACTTT	CASSRLGNSPLHF
many	TRBJ2-5	.	TRBV3-1	TGTGCCAGCAGCCCCACGTGGAGGCAAGAGACCCAGTACTTC	CASSPTWRQETQYF
many	TRBJ2-7	.	TRBV7-2	TGTGCCAGCAGCTTCACCACTTCCTACGAGCAGTACTTC	CASSFTTSYEQYF
many	TRBJ2-3	.	TRBV12-3/TRBV12-4	TGTGCCAGCACCTCGATGGGAGATACGCAGTATTTT	CASTSMGDTQYF
.	TRBJ2-7	.	TRBV7-8	TGTGCCAGCAGCACAGGACAGCCCTACGAGCAGTACTTC	CASSTGQPYEQYF
many	TRBJ2-3	.	TRBV11-2	TGTGCCAGCAGCTTAGGGGAGTACAGAGGTCTAGGGGATACGCAGTATTTT	CASSLGEYRGLGDTQYF
many	TRBJ2-1	TRBD1	TRBV4-3	TGCGCCAGCAGCCATTCCGACAGGGGAAACTACAATGAGCAGTTCTTC	CASSHSDRGNYNEQFF
many	TRBJ1-1	.	TRBV11-2	TGTGCCAGCAGCTTCTACAGCCGGAACACTGAAGCTTTCTTT	CASSFYSRNTEAFF
many	TRBJ2-2	TRBD2	TRBV4-2	TGTGCCAGCAAGGGACTAGCGGGAGAAACCGGGGAGCTGTTTTTT	CASKGLAGETGELFF
many	TRBJ2-2	TRBD2	TRBV15	TGTGCCACCAGACGTAGCGGGAGGAACACCGGGGAGCTGTTTTTT	CATRRSGRNTGELFF
many	TRBJ2-5	.	TRBV20-1	TGCAGTGCTAGAGGAGCGGCGGAGAACCAAGAGACCCAGTACTTC	CSARGAAENQETQYF
.	TRBJ2-5	.	TRBV7-7	TGTGCTAGCAGCGAAGACAACCAAGAGACCCAGTACTTC	CASSEDNQETQYF
many	TRBJ1-3	.	TRBV28	TGTGCCAGCATCAAGGCACCGGGCAGCTCTGGAAACACCATATATTTT	CASIKAPGSSGNTIYF
many	TRBJ2-2	.	TRBV5-1	TGCGCCAGCAGCTTGTTGGCAGACGGGGAGCTGTTTTTT	CASSLLADGELFF
many	TRBJ2-5	TRBD1	TRBV29-1	TGCAGCGTTGAAAACAGGGGGGAGACCCAGTACTTC	CSVENRGETQYF
many	TRBJ1-1	TRBD1	TRBV28	TGTGCCAGCAGTACCTCCGGGACAGGGAAGTCTTTCTTT	CASSTSGTGKSFF
many	TRBJ2-1	TRBD1	TRBV5-1	TGCGCCAGCAGCTTGGCCTTGGGACAGGAAAAAGGAAGCGGCCACCTTAGGCTGTTCTTC	CASSLALGQEKGSGHLRLFF
many	TRBJ2-7	.	TRBV7-2	TGTGCCAGCAGCTGGGGGGACTTCACCTACGAGCAGTACTTC	CASSWGDFTYEQYF
many	TRBJ1-2	TRBD1	TRBV28	TGTGCCAGCAGCACGGGCAGGGGGGACGATGGCTACACCTTC	CASSTGRGDDGYTF
many	TRBJ1-1	.	TRBV10-3	TGTGCCATCAGTGAGTCGGTCGGTGAGGTGAACACTGAAGCTTTCTTT	CAISESVGEVNTEAFF
many	TRBJ2-7	TRBD2	TRBV7-9	TGTGCCAGCAGCCCGATGATAGCGGGAAAAACCCACGAGCAGTACTTC	CASSPMIAGKTHEQYF
few	TRBJ2-1	TRBD1	TRBV24-1	TGTGCCTCTCAAAAAGGACCGGGACAGGGTGTAAGTGAGCAGTTCTTC	CASQKGPGQGVSEQFF
.	TRBJ2-5	TRBD2	TRBV5-1	TGCGCCAGCAGCCCGGGACTAGCGGTGCAAGAGACCCAGTACTTC	CASSPGLAVQETQYF
few	TRBJ1-4	.	TRBV20-1	TGCAGTGCTAGAGCCCCAGGGAGCTATGCTGAAAAACTGTTTTTT	CSARAPGSYAEKLFF
.	TRBJ2-5	TRBD2	TRBV12-3/TRBV12-4	TGTGCCAGCAGTTCCTTTGGACTAGCGGGGGTCCAAGAGACCCAGTACTTC	CASSSFGLAGVQETQYF
many	TRBJ1-1	TRBD1	TRBV12-5	TGTGCTAGTGAGGCTGGGACAGGGCGCGCTGAAGCTTTCTTT	CASEAGTGRAEAFF
many	TRBJ2-7	.	TRBV10-3	TGTGCCATCGGTGAGCGCAACTTCTACGAGCAGTACTTC	CAIGERNFYEQYF
many	TRBJ1-5	.	TRBV29-1	TGCAGCGTTGGGAGGGAAACAGGCAATCAGCCCCAGCATTTT	CSVGRETGNQPQHF
many	TRBJ2-6	TRBD1	TRBV27	TGTGCCAGTTGCCAGGGGGCTTCTGGGGCCAACGTCCTGACTTTC	CASCQGASGANVLTF
many	TRBJ2-3	TRBD2	TRBV12-3/TRBV12-4	TGTGCCAGCAACCTAGCGGGCATCACAGATACGCAGTATTTT	CASNLAGITDTQYF
many	TRBJ2-5	.	TRBV12-3/TRBV12-4	TGTGCCAGCCGCTCAAACCAAGAGACCCAGTACTTC	CASRSNQETQYF
many	TRBJ1-1	.	TRBV5-1	TGCGCCAGCAGCCGGGAGGGAATTGAAGCTTTCTTT	CASSREGIEAFF
many	TRBJ2-1	.	TRBV18	TGTGCCAGCTCACCACTCACAGACCGCTCCTACAATGAGCAGTTCTTC	CASSPLTDRSYNEQFF
many	TRBJ2-5	.	TRBV20-1	TGCAGTGCTAGTGGCTCCGGGGCGATGAAGACCCAGTACTTC	CSASGSGAMKTQYF
many	TRBJ1-5	TRBD1	TRBV27	TGTGCCAGCAGTTTTGTCGGGACAGGGATTCAGCCCCAGCATTTT	CASSFVGTGIQPQHF
many	TRBJ1-2	.	TRBV20-1	TGCAGTGCTAGAGGGAGTTCGCCCTCCTCGCAGACCTTC	CSARGSSPSSQTF
many	TRBJ1-2	.	TRBV7-2	TGTGCCAGCAGCCCGTGGCGGGACAACTACACCTTC	CASSPWRDNYTF
many	TRBJ1-4	.	TRBV4-3	TGCGCCAGCAGCCAAGTAGGGTGGGGGGAAAAACTGTTTTTT	CASSQVGWGEKLFF
many	TRBJ2-1	.	TRBV12-3/TRBV12-4	TGTGCCAGCAGTTTATATCTTCGTAATGAGCAGTTCTTC	CASSLYLRNEQFF